The entry that follows covers one TCR beta chain sequence. What it binds is unknown. The data originate from a study of OX40 agonist ivuxolimab in advanced cancers. Study results and limitations: Clonal expansion from baseline to week 6 occurred in both CD4+ and CD8+ T cells. On average, CD8+ T cells showed a greater number of expanded clones than CD4+. Low normalized T-cell clonal expansion was additionally recorded for some nonresponders.

Sequenced by immunoSEQ multiplex PCR; TCRdb stores in-frame clones only, minus some. The repertoire holds nearly 80,000 clones, with 90% as singletons. The V and J ends lost 2 bases and 3 bases respectively, with 7 bases between them. Germline CDR1 is ENHRY and CDR2 is SYGVKD. The CDR3 loop spans 13 amino acids. The clonotype originates from an adult with an advanced solid tumor such as melanoma, head and neck, liver or kidney cancer. The sample here was CD4+ or CD8+ T cells sorted from blood, taken in a trial of the OX40 agonist ivuxolimab. The genes are TRBV10-3 and TRBJ1-1, with a possible D match to TRBD1 (5 bases). CDR3 residues: CAISELRDTEAFF. CDR3 nucleotides: TGTGCCATCAGTGAGCTCAGGGACACTGAAGCTTTCTTT.